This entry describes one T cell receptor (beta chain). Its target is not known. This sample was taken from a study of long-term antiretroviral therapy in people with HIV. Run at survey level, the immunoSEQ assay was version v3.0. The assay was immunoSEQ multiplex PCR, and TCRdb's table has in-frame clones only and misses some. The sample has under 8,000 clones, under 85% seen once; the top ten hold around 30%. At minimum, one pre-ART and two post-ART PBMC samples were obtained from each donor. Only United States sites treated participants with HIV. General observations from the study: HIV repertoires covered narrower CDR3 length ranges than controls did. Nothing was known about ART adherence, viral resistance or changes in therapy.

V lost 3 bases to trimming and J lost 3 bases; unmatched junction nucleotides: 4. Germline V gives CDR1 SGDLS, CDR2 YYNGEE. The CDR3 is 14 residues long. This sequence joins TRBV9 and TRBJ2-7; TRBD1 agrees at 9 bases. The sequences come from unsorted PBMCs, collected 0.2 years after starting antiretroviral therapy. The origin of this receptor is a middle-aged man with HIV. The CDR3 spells CASSATGGYYEQYF. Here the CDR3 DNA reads TGTGCCAGCAGCGCGACAGGGGGTTACTACGAGCAGTACTTC.